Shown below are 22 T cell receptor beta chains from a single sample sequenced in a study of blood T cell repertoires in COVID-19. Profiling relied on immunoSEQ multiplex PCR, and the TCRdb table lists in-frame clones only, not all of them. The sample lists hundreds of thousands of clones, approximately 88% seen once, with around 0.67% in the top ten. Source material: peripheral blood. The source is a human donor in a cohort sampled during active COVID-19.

The DNA for the CDR3 is TGCAGCGTCGCACAGGGATTGTTAGTGGAAGCTTTCTTT. Translating gives CSVAQGLLVEAFF. This chain uses TRBV29-1 with TRBJ1-1; D is perhaps TRBD1 (6 bases). This CDR3 has 13 residues. V lost 6 bases to trimming and J lost 8 bases, with 19 bases between them. Germline loops: CDR1 SQVTM, CDR2 ANQGSEA.

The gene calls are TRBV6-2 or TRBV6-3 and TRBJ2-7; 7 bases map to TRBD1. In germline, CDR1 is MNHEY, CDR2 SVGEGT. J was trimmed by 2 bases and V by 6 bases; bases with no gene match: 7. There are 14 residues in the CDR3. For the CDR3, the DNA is TGTGCCAGCAGCCTAGGGGGCTGGGCCTACGAGCAGTACTTC. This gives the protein CASSLGGWAYEQYF.

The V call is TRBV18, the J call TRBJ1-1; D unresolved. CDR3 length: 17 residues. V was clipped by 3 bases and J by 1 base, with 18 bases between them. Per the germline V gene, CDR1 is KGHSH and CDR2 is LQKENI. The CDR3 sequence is CASSPVRVATENTEAFF. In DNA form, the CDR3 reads TGTGCCAGCTCACCCGTCCGGGTGGCTACCGAGAACACTGAAGCTTTCTTT.

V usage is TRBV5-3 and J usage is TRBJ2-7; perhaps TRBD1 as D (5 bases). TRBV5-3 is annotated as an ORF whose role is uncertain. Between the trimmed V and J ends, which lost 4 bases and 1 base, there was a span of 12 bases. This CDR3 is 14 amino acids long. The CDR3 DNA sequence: TGTGCCAGAAGCCCATGGACAATTTCCTACGAGCAGTACTTC. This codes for CARSPWTISYEQYF.

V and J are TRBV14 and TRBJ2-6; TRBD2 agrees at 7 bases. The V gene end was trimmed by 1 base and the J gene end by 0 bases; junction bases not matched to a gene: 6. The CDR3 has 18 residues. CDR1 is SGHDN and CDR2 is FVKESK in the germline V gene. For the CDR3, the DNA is TGTGCCAGCAGCCAAGCCCAGCGGGACTACTCTGGGGCCAACGTCCTGACTTTC. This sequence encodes CASSQAQRDYSGANVLTF. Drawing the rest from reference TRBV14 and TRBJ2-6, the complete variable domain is EAGVTQFPSHSVIEKGQTVTLRCDPISGHDNLYWYRRVMGKEIKFLLHFVKESKQDESGMPNNRFLAERTGGTYSTLKVQPAELEDSGVYFCASSQAQRDYSGANVLTFGAGSRLTVL.

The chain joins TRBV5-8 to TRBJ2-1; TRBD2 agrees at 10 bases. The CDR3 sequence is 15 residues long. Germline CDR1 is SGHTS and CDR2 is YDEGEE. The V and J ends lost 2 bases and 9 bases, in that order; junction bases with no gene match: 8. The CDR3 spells CASSFGTSGAIEQFF. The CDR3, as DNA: TGTGCCAGCAGCTTTGGAACTAGCGGGGCGATTGAGCAGTTCTTC.

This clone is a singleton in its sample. The DNA for the CDR3 is TGTGCCACCAGTGATCAGGTCCTCACAGATACGCAGTATTTT. The encoded protein is CATSDQVLTDTQYF. This sequence joins TRBV24-1 and TRBJ2-3; unclear D gene. This CDR3 comprises 14 residues. Per the germline V gene, CDR1 is KGHDR and CDR2 is SFDVKD. V dropped 3 bases and J dropped 2 bases, with 8 bases sitting between them.

The CDR3 sequence: CASSEQGRPSGNTIYF. The CDR3 region has the DNA TGTGCCAGCAGCGAACAGGGGAGACCTTCTGGAAACACCATATATTTT. The chain carries TRBV7-6 and TRBJ1-3; 7 positions agree with TRBD1. The CDR3 is made up of 16 amino acids. The germline gives CDR1 SGHVS, CDR2 FNYEAQ. V shed 5 bases and J 1 base; nucleotides not matched to a gene: 8. The full variable domain, completed using reference TRBV7-6 and TRBJ1-3, is GAGVSQSPRYKVTKRGQDVALRCDPISGHVSLYWYRQALGQGPEFLTYFNYEAQQDKSGLPNDRFSAERPEGSISTLTIQRTEQRDSAMYRCASSEQGRPSGNTIYFGEGSWLTVV.

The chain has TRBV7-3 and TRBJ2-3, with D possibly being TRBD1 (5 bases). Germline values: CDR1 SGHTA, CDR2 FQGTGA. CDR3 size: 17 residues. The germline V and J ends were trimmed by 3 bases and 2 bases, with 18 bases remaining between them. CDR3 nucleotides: TGTGCCAGCAGCTTTACTTCCCTAGGGGATTTCACAGATACGCAGTATTTT. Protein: CASSFTSLGDFTDTQYF. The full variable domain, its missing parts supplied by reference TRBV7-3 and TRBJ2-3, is GAGVSQTPSNKVTEKGKYVELRCDPISGHTALYWYRQSLGQGPEFLIYFQGTGAADDSGLPNDRFFAVRPEGSVSTLKIQRTERGDSAVYLCASSFTSLGDFTDTQYFGPGTRLTVL.

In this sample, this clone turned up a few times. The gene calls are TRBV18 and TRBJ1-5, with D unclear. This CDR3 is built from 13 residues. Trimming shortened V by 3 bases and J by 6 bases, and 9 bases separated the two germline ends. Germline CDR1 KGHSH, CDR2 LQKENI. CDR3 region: CASSPTKSQPQHF. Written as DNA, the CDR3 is TGTGCCAGCTCACCTACTAAGAGTCAGCCCCAGCATTTT.

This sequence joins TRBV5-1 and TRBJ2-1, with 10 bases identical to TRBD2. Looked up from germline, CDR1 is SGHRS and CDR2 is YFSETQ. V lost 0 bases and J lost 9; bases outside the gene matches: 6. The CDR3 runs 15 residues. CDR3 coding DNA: TGCGCCAGCAGCTTGGATAGCGGGGGGCATGGTGAGCAGTTCTTC. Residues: CASSLDSGGHGEQFF.

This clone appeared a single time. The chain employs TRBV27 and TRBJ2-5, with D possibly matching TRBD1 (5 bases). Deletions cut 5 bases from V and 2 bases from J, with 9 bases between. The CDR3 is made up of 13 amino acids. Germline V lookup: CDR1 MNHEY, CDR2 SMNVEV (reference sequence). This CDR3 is CASSDNRQETQYF. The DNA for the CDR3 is TGTGCCAGCAGTGACAACAGGCAAGAGACCCAGTACTTC.

The CDR3 sequence: CASSPRGRLASSYEQYF. The DNA for the CDR3 is TGTGCCAGTAGTCCTAGGGGTCGACTCGCAAGCTCCTACGAGCAGTACTTC. The chain links TRBV19 to TRBJ2-7; D is possibly TRBD1 (5 bases). This CDR3 spans 17 amino acids. The ends were cut back, 5 bases at V and 0 bases at J, with 20 bases in the middle. CDR1 LNHDA and CDR2 SQIVND come from the germline V gene (reference sequence). The entire variable domain, with the rest obtained from reference TRBV19 and TRBJ2-7, is as follows: DGGITQSPKYLFRKEGQNVTLSCEQNLNHDAMYWYRQDPGQGLRLIYYSQIVNDFQKGDIAEGYSVSREKKESFPLTVTSAQKNPTAFYLCASSPRGRLASSYEQYFGPGTRLTVT.

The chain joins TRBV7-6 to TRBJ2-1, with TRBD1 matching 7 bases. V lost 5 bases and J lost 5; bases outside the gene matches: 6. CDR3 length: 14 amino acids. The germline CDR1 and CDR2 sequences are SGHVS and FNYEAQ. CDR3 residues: CASSHRQGHNEQFF. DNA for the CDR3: TGTGCCAGCAGCCACCGACAGGGTCACAATGAGCAGTTCTTC. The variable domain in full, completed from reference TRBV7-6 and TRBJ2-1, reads GAGVSQSPRYKVTKRGQDVALRCDPISGHVSLYWYRQALGQGPEFLTYFNYEAQQDKSGLPNDRFSAERPEGSISTLTIQRTEQRDSAMYRCASSHRQGHNEQFFGPGTRLTVL.

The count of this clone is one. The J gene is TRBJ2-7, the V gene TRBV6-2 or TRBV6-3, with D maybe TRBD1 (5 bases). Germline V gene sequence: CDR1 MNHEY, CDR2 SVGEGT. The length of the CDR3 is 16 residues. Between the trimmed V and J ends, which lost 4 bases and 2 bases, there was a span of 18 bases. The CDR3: CASSLSMGRSTYEQYF. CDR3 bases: TGTGCCAGCAGTTTATCGATGGGGCGATCAACCTACGAGCAGTACTTC.

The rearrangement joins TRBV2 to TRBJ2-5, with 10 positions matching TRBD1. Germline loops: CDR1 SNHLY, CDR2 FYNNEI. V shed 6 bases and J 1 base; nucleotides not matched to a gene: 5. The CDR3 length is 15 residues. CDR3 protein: CASRGDRGFQETQYF. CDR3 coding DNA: TGTGCCAGCAGGGGGGACAGGGGATTCCAAGAGACCCAGTACTTC.

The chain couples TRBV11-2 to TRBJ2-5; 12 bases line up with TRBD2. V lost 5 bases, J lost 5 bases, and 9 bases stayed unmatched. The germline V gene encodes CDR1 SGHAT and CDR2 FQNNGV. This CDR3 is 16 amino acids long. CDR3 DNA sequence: TGTGCCAGCAGCCCAACTAGCGGGGGGCCTCCGGAGACCCAGTACTTC. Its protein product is CASSPTSGGPPETQYF.

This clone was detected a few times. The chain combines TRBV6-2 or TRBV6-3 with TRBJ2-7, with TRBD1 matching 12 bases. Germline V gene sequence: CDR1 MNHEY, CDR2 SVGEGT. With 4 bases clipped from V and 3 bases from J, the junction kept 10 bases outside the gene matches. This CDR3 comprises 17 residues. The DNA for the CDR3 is TGTGCCAGCAGTTCGGGGACAGGGGGCGTGAGTCGCTACGAGCAGTACTTC. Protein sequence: CASSSGTGGVSRYEQYF.

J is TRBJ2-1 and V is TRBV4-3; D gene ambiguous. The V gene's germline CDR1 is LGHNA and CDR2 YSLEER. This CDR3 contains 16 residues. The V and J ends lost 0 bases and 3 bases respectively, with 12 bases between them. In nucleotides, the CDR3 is TGCGCCAGCAGCCAAGATCGCAGGAAAGTCTACAATGAGCAGTTCTTC. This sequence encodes CASSQDRRKVYNEQFF.

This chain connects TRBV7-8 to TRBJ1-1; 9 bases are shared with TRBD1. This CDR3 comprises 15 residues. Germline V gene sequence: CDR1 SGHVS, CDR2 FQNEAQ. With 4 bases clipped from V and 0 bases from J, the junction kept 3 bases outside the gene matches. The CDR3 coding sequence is TGTGCCAGCAGCTCAACAGGGGGCCTGAACACTGAAGCTTTCTTT. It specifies CASSSTGGLNTEAFF.

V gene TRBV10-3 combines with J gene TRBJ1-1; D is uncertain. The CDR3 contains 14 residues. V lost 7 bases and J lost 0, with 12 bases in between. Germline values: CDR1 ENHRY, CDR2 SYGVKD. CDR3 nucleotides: TGTGCCATCACACGGGGAGGTTTGAACACTGAAGCTTTCTTT. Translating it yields CAITRGGLNTEAFF.

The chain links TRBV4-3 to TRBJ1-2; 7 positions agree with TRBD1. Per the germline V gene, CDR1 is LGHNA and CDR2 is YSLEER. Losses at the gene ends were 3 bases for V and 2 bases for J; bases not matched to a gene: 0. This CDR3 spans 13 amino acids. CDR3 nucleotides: TGCGCCAGCAGCCAGACAGGGAACTATGGCTACACCTTC. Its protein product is CASSQTGNYGYTF.